The 11 T cell receptor beta chains in this list originate from one sample, sequenced in a study of glioma-infiltrating T cells. TCR alpha and beta CDR3 regions were amplified from RNA using iRepertoire nested multiplex PCR. One entry per CDR3 protein results from TCRdb running MiXCR on the multiplex PCR reads. The sample lists fewer than 200,000 distinct CDR3 sequences, under 55% occurring once. Sample: glioma tissue, nonneoplastic brain tissue, or PBMCs (not recorded which). The origin of the receptors is a human donor with low-grade glioma or glioblastoma, undergoing nonglioma brain surgery, or in good health (not recorded which).

This clonotype was counted many times. The chain employs TRBV28 and TRBJ2-3; the match to TRBD2 covers 8 bases. This CDR3 region has 16 residues. Germline V gene data show CDR1 as MDHEN and CDR2 as SYDVKM. V lost 5 bases to trimming and J lost 4 bases; unmatched junction nucleotides: 11. The CDR3 reads CASSSPGLDIADTQYF. The CDR3 region has the DNA TGTGCCAGCAGTAGTCCGGGACTAGATATTGCAGATACGCAGTATTTT.

In this sample, this clonotype turned up a few times. V gene TRBV19 combines with J gene TRBJ1-5; D is uncertain. This CDR3 is 13 amino acids long. Trimming cost V 6 bases and J 6 bases, with 12 bases left between them. CDR1 LNHDA and CDR2 SQIVND come from the germline V gene (reference sequence). The CDR3 protein is CASSASGGQPQHF. The CDR3 DNA reads as TGTGCCAGTAGCGCCTCCGGCGGTCAGCCCCAGCATTTT. Full variable domain (rest looked up from reference TRBV19 and TRBJ1-5): DGGITQSPKYLFRKEGQNVTLSCEQNLNHDAMYWYRQDPGQGLRLIYYSQIVNDFQKGDIAEGYSVSREKKESFPLTVTSAQKNPTAFYLCASSASGGQPQHFGDGTRLSIL.

Remarks on this clonotype: A much bigger clone sits one base away, suggesting this may be a read error. This rearrangement joins TRBV28 to TRBJ1-1; D is undetermined. The germline V and J ends were trimmed by 6 bases and 4 bases, with 21 bases remaining between them. This CDR3 contains 16 residues. CDR1 is MDHEN and CDR2 is SYDVKM in the germline V gene. Here the CDR3 DNA reads TGTGCCAGCAGGAACCTATGCGGGTCTTCGGGCACTGAAGCTTTCTTT. It yields the protein CASRNLCGSSGTEAFF.

Notes on this clonotype: Just one base apart from a much larger clone, this may be a read error. This chain uses TRBV4-1 with TRBJ2-1; 8 bases are shared with TRBD2. The CDR3 sequence is 16 residues long. Germline CDR1 and CDR2: MGHRA and YSYEKL. The CDR3 nucleotides read TGCGCCAGCAGCCAAGAAGGAGCGGGAGTTACAGATGACCAGTTCTTC. It encodes CASSQEGAGVTDDQFF.

The rearrangement links TRBV2 to TRBJ1-2; the D gene is possibly TRBD1 (6 bases). V lost 6 bases and J lost 7, with 12 bases in between. Per the germline V gene, CDR1 is SNHLY and CDR2 is FYNNEI. CDR3 length: 12 amino acids. The CDR3 region is CASRRKGGGYTF. CDR3 nucleotide sequence: TGTGCCAGCAGGAGGAAAGGGGGTGGCTACACCTTC.

This clonotype was counted many times. The J gene is TRBJ1-1, the V gene TRBV4-1, with unresolved D. The CDR3 is 14 amino acids. Trimming took 2 bases from V and 0 from J, leaving 7 bases between them. Germline loops: CDR1 MGHRA, CDR2 YSYEKL. The DNA of the CDR3 is TGCGCCAGCAGCCAACAATATTTGAACACTGAAGCTTTCTTT. Its translation is CASSQQYLNTEAFF.

This clonotype was observed a few times. The chain employs TRBV12-3 or TRBV12-4 and TRBJ1-2, with D possibly being TRBD1 (5 bases). The CDR3 is 14 residues long. V shed 3 bases and J shed 7 bases, with 15 bases lying between them. CDR3 sequence: CASSFWEGRGGYTF. The DNA for the CDR3 is TGTGCCAGCAGTTTCTGGGAGGGAAGGGGTGGCTACACCTTC.

The chain has TRBV19 and TRBJ2-7; a weak D match, TRBD2 (5 bases). Trimming stripped 5 bases from V and 7 bases from J, with 18 bases between. Germline V lookup: CDR1 LNHDA, CDR2 SQIVND (reference sequence). The CDR3 is 14 residues long. The CDR3 reads CASSLLGAAFEQYF. CDR3 nucleotides: TGTGCCAGTAGTTTATTGGGAGCGGCCTTTGAGCAGTACTTC.

On this clonotype itself: One end of the junction is discordant with germline, which a read error may explain. The J gene is TRBJ2-1, the V gene TRBV6-2 or TRBV6-3, with TRBD2 matching over 7 bases. Germline assignment: CDR1 MNHEY and CDR2 SVGEGT. The CDR3 spans 14 residues. The CDR3 is CARTTAGTYNEQLF. CDR3 in DNA: TGTGCCAGAACGACAGCGGGGACCTACAATGAGCAGCTCTTC.

This clonotype was recorded a few times. The chain combines TRBV2 with TRBJ2-4, with D perhaps TRBD2 (7 bases). The V end was cut by 9 bases, the J end by 8 bases, with 26 bases between. Germline V gives CDR1 SNHLY, CDR2 FYNNEI. The CDR3 runs 16 residues. The CDR3 spells CASRTSLAAGDYIQYF. The CDR3 region has the DNA TGTGCCAGTCGGACCTCCCTAGCGGCAGGGGACTACATTCAGTACTTC.

This clonotype showed up many times. The rearrangement joins TRBV7-2 to TRBJ2-1; 8 bases agree with TRBD1. V lost 2 bases, J lost 7 bases, and 7 bases stayed unmatched. The CDR3 spans 15 residues. The germline V gene has CDR1 SGHTA and CDR2 FQGNSA. The CDR3 region has the DNA TGTGCCAGCAGCTTATACCAGGGGGCCTCAAATGAGCAGTTCTTC. Protein: CASSLYQGASNEQFF.